The clone carrying this T cell receptor beta chain is classed as medium-sized. Its antigen is undetermined. Time point: sample taken at primary tumor resection. Samples were donated by 72 untreated early-stage non-small cell lung cancer patients. Unsorted samples of tumor, nontumor lung or frozen PBMC had their whole RNA sequenced. This sample stems from a study of spatial heterogeneity in lung cancer. In the study overall: Each distinct TCR and UMI combination averaged more than ten appearances in raw reads.

Study findings and constraints: Tumor mutation count correlated with how many alpha and beta TCRs expanded intratumorally.

From germline, CDR1 is SGHTA and CDR2 FQGTGA. Trimming cost V 5 bases and J 8 bases; bases outside gene matches: 10. The CDR3 has 15 residues. Every TCR cDNA molecule carried a tag that served as a unique molecular identifier. Via MiXCR, TCRdb re-called the 5' RACE reads, giving one row per CDR3 protein. The sample lists some 15,000 distinct CDR3 sequences; over 4.5% were seen once. The V call is TRBV7-3, the J call TRBJ2-3; 10 bases fit TRBD2. The sequence was collected from a male donor with early-stage non-small cell lung cancer. Here the sequenced sample was lung tumor tissue, taken at surgery. This CDR3 reads CASSPQRGGYGTQYF. CDR3 DNA: TGTGCCAGCAGCCCCCAGCGGGGGGGCTATGGTACGCAGTATTTT.